The T cell receptor beta chain described here comes from a study of control samples from healthy donors and cancer patients. The CDR3 runs to 15 residues. CDR1 is LNHDA, CDR2 SQIVND, per germline (reference sequence). V shed 5 bases and J 5 bases; nucleotides not matched to a gene: 6. TCRdb's table, derived via immunoSEQ multiplex PCR, lists solely in-frame clones and lacks some. Among tens of thousands of clones, 93% were seen once, and the ten largest hold 0.95% to 1.5%. The specimen was PBMCs. The chain is built from TRBV19 and TRBJ1-1; 12 positions agree with TRBD1. This sequence was found in a woman aged 40-49 years with lung cancer. CDR3 protein: CASSGDRGRDTEAFF. For the CDR3, the DNA is TGTGCCAGTAGTGGGGACAGGGGGCGGGATACTGAAGCTTTCTTT.